This T cell receptor (beta chain) was captured by sequencing in a study of blood T cell repertoires in COVID-19. Each recovered donor of Cohort 3 presented with two negative PCRs, clearance, or symptom resolution. Here immunoSEQ multiplex PCR was the method, and the copy in TCRdb shows in-frame clones only, minus some. The table shows approximately 240,000 clones, with about 89% occurring only once. This clonotype was sampled from a woman between 18 and 29 years old who had recovered from COVID-19. The sample comprised PBMCs or T cells enriched from blood (not recorded which).

The CDR3 loop reads CASSLGGASGNKETQYF. CDR3 DNA sequence: TGCGCCAGCAGCCTCGGCGGGGCTAGCGGGAACAAAGAGACCCAGTACTTC. The rearrangement links TRBV5-1 to TRBJ2-5; TRBD2 agrees at 9 bases. The CDR3 extends over 17 amino acids. V was clipped by 4 bases and J by 3 bases; unmatched bases: 13. Germline-derived CDR1 and CDR2 are SGHRS and YFSETQ.